The source of this T cell receptor (beta chain) is a study of PD-1 and CTLA-4 blockade in melanoma listed by TCRdb under 2021. With respect to the entire study: In patients with melanoma, the study measured the effects of PD-1 blockade versus CTLA-4 blockade on the melanoma-reactive CD8 T cell response.

On this clone: Its antigen remains undetermined. Base qualities are not at hand, and no much larger clone is one base apart.

The germline V gene provides CDR1 LGHNA and CDR2 YNFKEQ. The junction shows trimming of 6 bases on V and 4 bases on J, plus 9 bases between the germline ends. Spanning cysteine to phenylalanine, the CDR3 consists of 13 amino acids. Solely the CDR3 DNA is kept, with 39 bases framed from the first base. Libraries were made using the immunoSEQ multiplex PCR assay. The table comes from immuneACCESS by way of TCRdb, which keeps in-frame sequences with V and J called. Part of the clones is missing from these tables; in studies checked, under half for an unresolved V gene and the rest for unknown reasons. Here the sample has under 40,000 clones; around 89% occur a single time. 6% to 7% of the sample is taken by the ten largest.

The sample here was CD8+ T cells from peripheral blood, taken from a patient given anti-PD-1 treatment. This receptor was obtained from a human donor with melanoma. Recombination linked TRBV4-2 to TRBJ2-2; the D segment might be TRBD1 or TRBD2, since each matches 5 bases. The nucleotide sequence reads TGTGCCAGCAGGCCAGGGAGCACCGGGGAGCTGTTTTTT. The resulting protein is CASRPGSTGELFF.